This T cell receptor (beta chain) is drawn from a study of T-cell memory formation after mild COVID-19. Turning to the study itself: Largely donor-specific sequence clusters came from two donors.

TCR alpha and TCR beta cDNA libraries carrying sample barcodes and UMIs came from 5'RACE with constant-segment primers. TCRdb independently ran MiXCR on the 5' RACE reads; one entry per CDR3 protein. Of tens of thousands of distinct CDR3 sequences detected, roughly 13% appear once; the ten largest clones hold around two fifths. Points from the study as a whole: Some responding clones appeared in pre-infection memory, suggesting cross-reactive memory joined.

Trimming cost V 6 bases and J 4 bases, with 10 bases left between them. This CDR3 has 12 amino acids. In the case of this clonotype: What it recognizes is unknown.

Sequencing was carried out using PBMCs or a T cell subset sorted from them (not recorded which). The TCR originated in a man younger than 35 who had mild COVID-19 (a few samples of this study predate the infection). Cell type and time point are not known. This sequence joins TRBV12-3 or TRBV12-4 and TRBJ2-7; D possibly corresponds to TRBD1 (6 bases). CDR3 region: CASSTGQYEQYF. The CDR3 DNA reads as TGTGCCAGCAGCACGGGACAATACGAGCAGTACTTC.